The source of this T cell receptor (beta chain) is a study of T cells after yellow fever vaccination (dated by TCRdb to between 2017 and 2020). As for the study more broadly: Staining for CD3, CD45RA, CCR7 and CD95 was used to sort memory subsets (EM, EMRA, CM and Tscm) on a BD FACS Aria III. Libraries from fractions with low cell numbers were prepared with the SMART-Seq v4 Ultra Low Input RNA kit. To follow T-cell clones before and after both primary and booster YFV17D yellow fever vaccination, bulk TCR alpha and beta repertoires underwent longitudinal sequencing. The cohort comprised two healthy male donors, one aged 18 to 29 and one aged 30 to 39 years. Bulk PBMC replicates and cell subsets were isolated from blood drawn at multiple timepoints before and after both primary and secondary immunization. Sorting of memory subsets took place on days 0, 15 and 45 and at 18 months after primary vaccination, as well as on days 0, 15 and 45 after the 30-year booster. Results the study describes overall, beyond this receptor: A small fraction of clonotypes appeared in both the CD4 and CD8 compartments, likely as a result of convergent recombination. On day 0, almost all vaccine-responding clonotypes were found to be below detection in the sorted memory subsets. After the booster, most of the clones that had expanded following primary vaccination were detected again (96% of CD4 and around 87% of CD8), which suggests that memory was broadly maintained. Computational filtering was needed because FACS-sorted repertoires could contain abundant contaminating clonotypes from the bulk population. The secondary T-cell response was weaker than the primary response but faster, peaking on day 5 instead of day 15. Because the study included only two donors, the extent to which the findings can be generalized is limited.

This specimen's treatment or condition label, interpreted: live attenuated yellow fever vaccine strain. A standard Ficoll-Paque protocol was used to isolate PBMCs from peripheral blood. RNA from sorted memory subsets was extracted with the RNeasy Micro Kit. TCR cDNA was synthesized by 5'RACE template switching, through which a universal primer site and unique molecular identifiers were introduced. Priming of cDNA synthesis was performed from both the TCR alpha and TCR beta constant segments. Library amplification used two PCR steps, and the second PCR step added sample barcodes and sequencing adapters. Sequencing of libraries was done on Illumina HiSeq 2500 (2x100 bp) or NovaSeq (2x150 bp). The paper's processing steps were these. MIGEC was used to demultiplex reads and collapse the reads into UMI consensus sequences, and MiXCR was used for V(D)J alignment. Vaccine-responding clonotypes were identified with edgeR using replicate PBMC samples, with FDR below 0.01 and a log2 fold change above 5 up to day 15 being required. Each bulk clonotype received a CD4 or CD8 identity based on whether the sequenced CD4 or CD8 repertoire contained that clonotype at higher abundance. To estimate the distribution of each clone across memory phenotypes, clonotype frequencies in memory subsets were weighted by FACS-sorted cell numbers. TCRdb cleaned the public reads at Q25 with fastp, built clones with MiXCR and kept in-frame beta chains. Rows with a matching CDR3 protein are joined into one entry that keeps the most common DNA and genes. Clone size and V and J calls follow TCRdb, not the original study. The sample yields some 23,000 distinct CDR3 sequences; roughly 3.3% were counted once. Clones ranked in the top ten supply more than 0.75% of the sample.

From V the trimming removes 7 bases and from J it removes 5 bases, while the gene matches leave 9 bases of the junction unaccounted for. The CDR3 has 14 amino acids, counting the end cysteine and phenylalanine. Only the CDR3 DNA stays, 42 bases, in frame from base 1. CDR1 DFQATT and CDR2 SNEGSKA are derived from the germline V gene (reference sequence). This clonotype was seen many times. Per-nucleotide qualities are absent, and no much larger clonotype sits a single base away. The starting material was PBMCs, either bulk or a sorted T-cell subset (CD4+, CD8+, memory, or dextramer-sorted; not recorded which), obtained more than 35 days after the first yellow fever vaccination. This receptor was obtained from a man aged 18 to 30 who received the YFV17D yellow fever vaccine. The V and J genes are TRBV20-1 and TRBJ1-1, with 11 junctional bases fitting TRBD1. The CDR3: CSVQGGTGGTEAFF. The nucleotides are TGCAGTGTCCAAGGCGGGACAGGGGGTACTGAAGCTTTCTTT.